The clone carrying this T cell receptor (beta chain) came up once. No antigen is known for it. These data belong to a study of shared clonotypes between healthy human individuals. At deep level, the assay was performed. Libraries were prepared by immunoSEQ multiplex PCR; TCRdb keeps only in-frame clonotypes and omits some of them. The sample records 780,000 or so clones, approximately 77% being singletons. The germline gives CDR1 MDHEN, CDR2 SYDVKM. The CDR3 consists of 13 residues. V was clipped by 7 bases and J by 5 bases, with 13 bases between them. Notes on the study in general: Among non-shared clonotypes, generation probabilities were lower than among those shared by all four donors.

The clonotype comes from a woman aged 30 to 39 in good health. J is TRBJ2-3 and V is TRBV28, with D perhaps given as TRBD1 or TRBD2 (6 bases each). The sample consisted of memory CD4+ T cells sorted from blood. The sample's subset: CD45RA-negative fraction. CDR3 bases: TGTGCCAGCACCTTGGCGGGACAAGATACGCAGTATTTT. Amino acids: CASTLAGQDTQYF.